This record covers a single T cell receptor beta chain. The antigen remains unidentified. This sample stems from a study of cytomegalovirus exposure and HLA in healthy donors. Notes on the study in general: In a later analysis, specific HLA alleles were associated with about 18,000 TCR beta sequences at a 0.05 false discovery rate. TCR beta chains associated with HLA were, in a later analysis, more clonally expanded than equally common others.

Vbeta (60) and Jbeta (13) primers were used in the PCR. TCRdb's copy holds only in-frame clones and misses some; the assay was immunoSEQ multiplex PCR. The table has 120,000 or so clones, more than 65% seen once. Germline V gene data show CDR1 as MNHEY and CDR2 as SVGAGI. The CDR3 covers 14 residues. V was trimmed by 2 bases and J by 6 bases, leaving 14 bases between them. This sequence originates from a man aged 18 to 29 in good health and CMV-seronegative. V usage is TRBV6-5 and J usage is TRBJ2-7; D might be TRBD1 (5 bases). The sequenced sample was PBMCs. For the CDR3, the DNA is TGTGCCAGCAGTTACGGGTCCGAGACAGCCGAGCAGTACTTC. Residues: CASSYGSETAEQYF.